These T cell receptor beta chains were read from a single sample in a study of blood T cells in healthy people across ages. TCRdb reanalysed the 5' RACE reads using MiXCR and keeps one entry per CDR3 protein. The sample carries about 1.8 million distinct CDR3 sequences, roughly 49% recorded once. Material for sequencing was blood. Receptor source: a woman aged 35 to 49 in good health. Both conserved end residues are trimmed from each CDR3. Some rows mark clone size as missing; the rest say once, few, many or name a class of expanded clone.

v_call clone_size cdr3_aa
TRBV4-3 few ASSQESPLEAGEQF
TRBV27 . ASSLTGLKTDTQY
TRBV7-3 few ASSFGIGNEQF
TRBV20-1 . SASFAGVGKQY
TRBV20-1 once SALNTLGAKNIQY
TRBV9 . ASSLRTGYYGYT
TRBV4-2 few ASSLRLAFDNEQF
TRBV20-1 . SARAPGTADEQY
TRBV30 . AWTSPARSSYEQY
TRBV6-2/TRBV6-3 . ASSTHAGVKEGETQY
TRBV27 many ASSLPGGPYNEQF
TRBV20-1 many SARARNRYEQY
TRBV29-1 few SVDSPGEEF
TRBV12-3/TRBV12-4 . ASGLLASSFTDTQY
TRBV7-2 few ASSQWGVLETQY
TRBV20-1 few SASGDSNEQY
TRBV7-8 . ASTLQTRQYHEQY
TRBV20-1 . SASWQGAYGYT
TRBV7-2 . ASSLTLRTGGYEQY
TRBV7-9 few ASSLARGPSTDTQY
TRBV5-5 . ASSLTDSTNQPQH